The table lists the clone carrying this T cell receptor beta chain with a few counts. The antigen is not known. A distinct unique molecular identifier was carried by each TCR cDNA molecule. A single record per CDR3 protein comes from TCRdb applying MiXCR to the 5' RACE reads. There are around 110,000 distinct CDR3 sequences in the sample; over 9% occur only once, and roughly 17% lies in the top ten. The sample is drawn from a study of spatial heterogeneity in lung cancer. For the study at large: When follow-up PBMC samples existed, they were sequenced (at a median of about two years after resection). Detection of beta-chain sequences consistently exceeded that of alpha-chain sequences. Overall study findings and caveats: At resection, ubiquitous expanded tumor TCRs appeared in blood more than at follow-up.

Time point noted: blood at routine non-recurrence follow-up after resection. Tumor, nontumor lung or frozen PBMC supplied whole RNA, sequenced without sorting. CDR3 length: 11 amino acids. Germline V gene data show CDR1 as DFQATT and CDR2 as SNEGSKA (reference sequence). The V end lost 5 bases, the J end lost 9 bases, and 11 bases lay between the germline ends. The receptor was isolated from a male donor with early-stage non-small cell lung cancer. The J gene is TRBJ2-1, the V gene TRBV20-1, with D possibly called TRBD1 or TRBD2 (5 bases each). Material: PBMCs, obtained at follow-up. CDR3: CSAPFGGEQFF. The CDR3 nucleotides read TGCAGTGCTCCGTTTGGGGGTGAGCAGTTCTTC.